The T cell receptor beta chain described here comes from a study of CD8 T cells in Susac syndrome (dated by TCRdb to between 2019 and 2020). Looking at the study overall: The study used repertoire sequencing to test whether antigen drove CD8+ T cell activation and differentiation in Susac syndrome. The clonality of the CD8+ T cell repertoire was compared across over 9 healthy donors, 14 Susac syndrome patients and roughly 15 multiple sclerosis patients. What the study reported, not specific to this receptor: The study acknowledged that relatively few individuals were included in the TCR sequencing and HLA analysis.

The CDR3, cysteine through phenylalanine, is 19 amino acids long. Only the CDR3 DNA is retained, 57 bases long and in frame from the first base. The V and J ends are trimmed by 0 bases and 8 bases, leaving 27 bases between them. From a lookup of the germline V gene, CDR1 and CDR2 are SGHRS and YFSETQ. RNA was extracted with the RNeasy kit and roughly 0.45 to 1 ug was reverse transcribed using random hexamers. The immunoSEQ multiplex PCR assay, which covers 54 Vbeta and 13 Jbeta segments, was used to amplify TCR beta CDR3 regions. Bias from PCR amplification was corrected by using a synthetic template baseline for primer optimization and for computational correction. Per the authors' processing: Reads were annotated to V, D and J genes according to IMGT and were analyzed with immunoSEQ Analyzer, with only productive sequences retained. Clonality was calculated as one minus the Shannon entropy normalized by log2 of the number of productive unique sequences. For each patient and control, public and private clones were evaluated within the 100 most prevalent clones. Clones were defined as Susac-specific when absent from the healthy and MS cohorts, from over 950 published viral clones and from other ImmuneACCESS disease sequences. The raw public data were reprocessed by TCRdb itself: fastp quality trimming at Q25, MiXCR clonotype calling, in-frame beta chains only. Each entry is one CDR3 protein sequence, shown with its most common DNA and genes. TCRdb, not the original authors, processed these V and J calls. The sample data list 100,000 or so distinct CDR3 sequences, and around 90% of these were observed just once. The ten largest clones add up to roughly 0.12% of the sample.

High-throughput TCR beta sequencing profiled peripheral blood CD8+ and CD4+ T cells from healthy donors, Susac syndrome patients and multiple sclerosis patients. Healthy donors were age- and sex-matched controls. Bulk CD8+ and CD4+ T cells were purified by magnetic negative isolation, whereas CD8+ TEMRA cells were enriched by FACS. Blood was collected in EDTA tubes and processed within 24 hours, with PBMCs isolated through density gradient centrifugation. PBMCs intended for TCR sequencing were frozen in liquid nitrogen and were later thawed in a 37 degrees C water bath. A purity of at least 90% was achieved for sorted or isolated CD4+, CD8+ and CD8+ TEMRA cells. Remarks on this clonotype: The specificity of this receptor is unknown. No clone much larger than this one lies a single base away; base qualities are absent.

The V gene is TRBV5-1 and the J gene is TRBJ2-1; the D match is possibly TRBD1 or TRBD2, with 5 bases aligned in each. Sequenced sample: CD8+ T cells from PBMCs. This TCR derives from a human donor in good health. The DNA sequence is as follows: TGCGCCAGCAGCTTGGAGGGGTCAATTTATGGGACGCGACGAGATGAGCAGTTCTTC. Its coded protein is CASSLEGSIYGTRRDEQFF.